This T cell receptor (beta chain) was obtained from a study of T cell repertoires in cytomegalovirus infection. Germline V gene sequence: CDR1 MGHRA, CDR2 YSYEKL. Trimming removed 0 bases at V and 2 bases at J, with 11 bases between. This CDR3 region has 16 residues. TCRdb reanalysed the reads using MiXCR and keeps one entry per CDR3 protein. This sample yields about 770,000 distinct CDR3 sequences, of which 25% to 35% are seen a single time; over 10% belongs to the top ten. This clonotype is a singleton in its sample. Its antigen remains unknown. The gene calls are TRBV4-1 and TRBJ2-1, with D uncertain. Sequencing was performed on cultured CD8+ T cells from PBMCs, taken from culture after CMV antigen stimulation. This TCR derives from a human donor in good health (CMV status not recorded). Some clones in this sample may be carry-over from other donors' samples. The CDR3 region is CASSQDFGVTYNEQFF. The CDR3 DNA follows: TGCGCCAGCAGCCAAGATTTTGGGGTAACCTACAATGAGCAGTTCTTC.